This T cell receptor beta chain was obtained from a study of regulatory T cells in long-lasting Graves disease (dated by TCRdb to the early 2020s). About the study as a whole: In the newly diagnosed Graves' disease group, patients had been taking antithyroid drugs for less than 3 months. Persistent Graves' disease patients were compared with newly diagnosed Graves' disease patients by peripheral blood TCR sequencing and RNA sequencing. The study was registered as a clinical trial and conducted in China. A total of some 33 samples were covered by TCR sequencing, comprising roughly 13 persistent and 20 or so newly diagnosed Graves' disease patients. Study-level results and caveats: Because the primary lesion, thyroid tissue, could not be accessed, the study looked at peripheral blood alone. Compared with newly diagnosed patients, patients with persistent Graves' disease had lower TCR Shannon entropy and fewer highly expanded clones, which suggests clonal expansion. Patients with persistent disease shared more public clonotypes (approximately 2,500) than newly diagnosed patients did (about 1,000). Preferential use of TRBV28, TRBJ1-2 and TRBJ2-5 was observed in persistent disease, whereas TRBV20-1 and TRBJ2-1 were favored in newly diagnosed disease. The authors acknowledged the small sample size as a limitation that may reduce accuracy. Only the TCR beta chain was sequenced and analyzed.

The germline V gene (reference sequence) specifies DFQATT as CDR1 and SNEGSKA as CDR2. The CDR3 runs 11 residues from the cysteine to the phenylalanine. CDR3 DNA is the only sequence kept; it has 33 bases, read in frame from the first base. V is shortened by 2 bases, J by 6 bases, and the region joining them spans 6 bases. Library method: multiplex PCR. Sequencer: Illumina HiSeq 4000. CDR3 regions were amplified by Arm-PCR with iRepertoire HTBI primers to construct TCR beta libraries. Before sequencing, the PCR products underwent gel purification. Per the original workflow: Gene usage analysis of CDR3 amino acid clonotypes relied on the approximately 68 TRBV and 12 to 15 TRBJ segments identified across samples. COPE and FqMerger were used to merge filtered high-quality paired reads into contigs. Contigs were aligned with BLAST to IMGT TRBV, TRBD and TRBJ reference genes, and CDR3 was defined per IMGT. Clonotypes above 0.1% frequency were classified as highly expanded clones. Repertoire diversity was measured by Shannon entropy, and V-J evenness by the Gini coefficient. Clonotypes shared by more than one individual were considered public. The public reads were run again by TCRdb, first through fastp at Q25 and then through MiXCR, and only productive beta chains were kept. Each entry merges the rows of one CDR3 protein and shows their most common DNA and genes. Here the V and J calls rest on TCRdb's processing, not on the authors' analysis. Present in this sample are 450,000 to 700,000 distinct CDR3 sequences, about 13% of which were seen just once. The ten largest clonotypes hold about 10% of the sample.

In this sample, this clonotype turned up many times. Its antigen is currently not known. No per-base quality is available; no much larger clone lies one base away. The time point tag for this specimen amounts to: newly diagnosed GD, antithyroid drugs for less than 3 months. For both TCR sequencing and RNA sequencing, RNA was extracted from PBMCs using TRIzol. The diagnosis of Graves' disease was made according to American Thyroid Association guidelines. The patients came from an endocrinology department in Xi'an, China. From each patient, approximately 10 milliliters of peripheral blood was collected into an EDTA anticoagulant tube. Ficoll Paque Plus density gradient separation was used to isolate PBMCs, and no additional T cell sorting was done. An Agilent 2100 Bioanalyzer and agarose gel were used to check RNA quality, while a NanoDrop 2000 measured RNA concentration. Separately, the same data were catalogued under a study of T cells in Graves' hyperthyroidism and ophthalmopathy. As noted in the second study: Graves' hyperthyroidism was defined as stable when no progression to ophthalmopathy occurred over 18 months of follow-up. The hyperthyroidism patients were between 18 and 65 years old and newly diagnosed, with a disease duration of less than 2 months. The study excluded patients with uncontrolled infections, other autoimmune diseases, pregnancy or lactation. Clinical symptoms, serum thyroxine and TRAb, thyroid ultrasound, and orbital computed tomography formed the basis for the diagnoses. The first round of RT-PCR for the TCR CDR3 was performed with the HTBI primer set and the Qiagen OneStep RT-PCR kit. Blood samples also contained most of the expanded thyroid clonotypes (frequency above 0.001), which suggests that blood repertoires may reflect thyroid immune responses. In cross-validation, a model built on a 13 V-J signature told ophthalmopathy apart from stable hyperthyroidism with over 85% sensitivity and around 84% specificity, and in testing the same model reached 80%/75%. In validation, the model predicted progression to ophthalmopathy with over 60% sensitivity and 72% to 85% specificity, a median of about 6.7 months before onset. TCR V-J signatures able to tell the groups apart were searched for in a discovery cohort of 90 to 100 patients, of whom around 43 had Graves' ophthalmopathy and about 55 had stable Graves' hyperthyroidism. An independent validation cohort of around 20 hyperthyroidism patients and 17 patients who later progressed to ophthalmopathy tested prospective prediction of ophthalmopathy. For training and testing, the 100 or so patients in the discovery cohort were randomly divided in a 7:3 ratio. In addition, the study compared T-cell repertoires in thyroid tissue and in blood from a handful of Graves' hyperthyroidism patients. After blood sampling, hyperthyroidism patients were treated with methimazole at a starting dose of 30 mg daily, and ophthalmopathy patients were treated with high-dose intravenous methylprednisolone. The libraries were constructed in a second round of multiplex PCR and then size-selected and purified. The libraries were sequenced on an Illumina HiSeq2000 using paired-end 100 bp reads. Raw data were processed with SOAPnuke, discarding reads with adapters, uncalled bases, mean Phred below 15, or no exact constant-primer or identifier match. High-quality paired reads were merged with COPE v1.2.5, and unique nucleotide sequences were defined as clonotypes. MiTCR v1.1 was used to align the clonotypes against IMGT TRBV, TRBD and TRBJ reference segments. The analysis was restricted to V-J combinations with a frequency above 0.0001, which together covered 98% to 99.2% of the repertoires. The TCS score was defined as the ratio of F50 (clonal expansion) to E x V (chaos), calculated using BLOSUM62-based TCRdist between CDR3 peptides within each V-J. Welch's t-statistics and random forest reduced around 520 V-J features to 13, which were used in a naive Bayes classifier (R e1071). No statistical method was used to fix the sample size in advance, and group allocation was not hidden from the investigators. The paper reports TCR Vbeta CDR3 sequencing of some 140 peripheral blood samples: 40 to 45 ophthalmopathy, about 75 hyperthyroidism and 17 progressor patients.

The source was peripheral blood mononuclear cells (PBMCs), collected at new diagnosis, from a patient treated with antithyroid drugs. This TCR was sampled from a young man with Graves disease. Donor details come from another sample of the same person, matched by shared clones. The sequence joins TRBV20-1 to TRBJ2-3, with TRBD2 perhaps the D gene, on 5 matching bases. The DNA reads as follows: TGCAGTGCTAGAAGGGAGGATACGCAGTATTTT. Protein translation: CSARREDTQYF.